Presented here are 30 T cell receptor beta chains from one specimen sequenced in a study of high-grade serous ovarian cancer treatment subgroups. This table comes from immunoSEQ multiplex PCR, and its TCRdb copy is limited to in-frame clones, with some not included. Of approximately 5,800 clones in the sample, under 80% were seen once. Tumor tissue was taken before any definitive surgery or chemotherapy was given. The sample was tumor tissue. The receptors stem from a human donor with high-grade serous ovarian cancer.

This chain connects TRBV7-6 to TRBJ2-7; no firm D call. Trimming left V 1 base short and J 4 bases short, with 11 bases between. The CDR3 has 14 amino acids. The germline V gene encodes CDR1 SGHVS and CDR2 FNYEAQ. The CDR3 spells CASSLGPLAYEQYF. The CDR3 bases are TGTGCCAGCAGCTTAGGGCCACTTGCGTACGAGCAGTACTTC.

The chain employs TRBV6-1 and TRBJ1-2; D is undetermined. With 0 bases removed from V and 1 base from J, the gap between germline ends came to 0 bases. Germline lookup yields CDR1 MNHNS and CDR2 SASEGT. The CDR3 covers 12 residues. The CDR3 is CASSEANYGYTF. The DNA of the CDR3 is TGTGCCAGCAGTGAAGCTAACTATGGCTACACCTTC.

The chain recombines TRBV11-2 with TRBJ2-7; D is unclear. The CDR3 contains 12 residues. Trimming stripped 5 bases from V and 5 bases from J, with 10 bases between. Germline values: CDR1 SGHAT, CDR2 FQNNGV. The CDR3 bases are TGTGCCAGCAGCACCGACCGTCACGAGCAGTACTTC. Translation: CASSTDRHEQYF.

The V call is TRBV10-3, the J call TRBJ2-7, with 12 bases matching TRBD2. Looked up from germline, CDR1 is ENHRY and CDR2 is SYGVKD. V lost 0 bases and J lost 0; bases outside the gene matches: 3. The CDR3 contains 17 residues. The CDR3 DNA sequence: TGTGCCATCAGTGAGTCGCTAGCGGGGGGGATCTCCTACGAGCAGTACTTC. Translating it yields CAISESLAGGISYEQYF.

This clone was detected only a few times. The chain carries TRBV23-1 and TRBJ1-6; no definite D call. TRBV23-1 is given ORF status, its function remaining uncertain. The CDR3 is 18 amino acids. V was pared by 11 bases and J by 7 bases, with 30 bases between. In DNA form, the CDR3 reads TGCGCCTTACCACCCCCCGTTCCACCCCGGTTAGAAAATTCACCCCTCCACTTT. Amino acid sequence: CALPPPVPPRLENSPLHF.

In this sample, this clone is medium-sized (0.01 to 0.1%). This chain links TRBV7-9 with TRBJ1-1; the D is unclear. The CDR3 runs to 11 residues. Germline loops: CDR1 SEHNR, CDR2 FQNEAQ (reference sequence). The germline V and J ends were trimmed by 6 bases and 5 bases, with 7 bases remaining between them. CDR3 bases: TGTGCCAGCAGACGAGAGACTGAAGCTTTCTTT. Encoded protein: CASRRETEAFF.

On this clone: Sequence at one end of the junction differs from germline and may be a read error. This same CDR3 is encoded by further DNA sequences in the sample. This chain uses TRBV28 with TRBJ1-3; D unclear. Germline CDR1 reads MDHEN; CDR2 reads SYDVKM. The CDR3 has 14 residues. The CDR3 sequence: CASSLSSSGNTIYF. As DNA, the CDR3 is TGTGCCAGTAGTTTATCGAGCTCTGGAAACACCATATATTTT.

J is TRBJ1-1 and V is TRBV10-3; D possibly corresponds to TRBD1 (5 bases). V lost 3 bases and J 1 base, leaving 12 bases between the germline ends. Looked up from germline, CDR1 is ENHRY and CDR2 is SYGVKD. The CDR3 sequence is 15 residues long. DNA for the CDR3: TGTGCCATCAGTGACCCCCGGGGGGGGAACACTGAAGCTTTCTTT. It codes for CAISDPRGGNTEAFF.

The chain employs TRBV11-2 and TRBJ1-3; the D is unclear. CDR1 and CDR2 from the germline V gene are SGHAT and FQNNGV. The CDR3 sequence is 15 residues long. Trimming cost V 4 bases and J 7 bases, with 17 bases left between them. The CDR3 reads CASSSTQEGWNTIYF. The CDR3 nucleotides read TGTGCCAGCAGCTCAACGCAGGAAGGTTGGAACACCATATATTTT.

The CDR3 sequence is CASSGASGGPGELFF. CDR3 in DNA: TGCGCCAGCAGTGGGGCTAGCGGGGGCCCTGGGGAGCTGTTTTTT. The chain is built from TRBV10-1 and TRBJ2-2; the match to TRBD2 covers 10 bases. Per the germline V gene, CDR1 is WNHNN and CDR2 is SYGVQD (reference sequence). Germline trimming cut 4 bases from V and 8 bases from J; bases unmatched to any gene: 7. The CDR3 is made up of 15 amino acids.

This chain connects TRBV2 to TRBJ2-6, with a weak D call TRBD2 (6 bases). Trimming removed 6 bases at V and 0 bases at J, with 9 bases between. Germline assignment: CDR1 SNHLY and CDR2 FYNNEI. The CDR3 covers 15 residues. The CDR3 sequence: CASREGFSGANVLTF. The CDR3 DNA reads as TGTGCCAGCAGGGAGGGGTTCTCTGGGGCCAACGTCCTGACTTTC.

Written as DNA, the CDR3 is TGCGCCAGCAGCTTAGGAGCTGCCGGCGGCGAGCAGTACTTC. Its translation: CASSLGAAGGEQYF. The V call is TRBV5-1, the J call TRBJ2-7; D ambiguous. Trimming cost V 2 bases and J 6 bases, with 15 bases left between them. The germline V gene has CDR1 SGHRS and CDR2 YFSETQ. The CDR3 spans 14 residues.

The chain carries TRBV4-3 and TRBJ2-7; D not resolved. The CDR3 covers 14 residues. V was trimmed by 0 bases and J by 12 bases, leaving 18 bases between them. Germline CDR1 and CDR2: LGHNA and YSLEER. CDR3 sequence (DNA): TGCGCCAGCAGCCAAGATGAACGGGCGGCCACGCCGTACTTC. Encoded protein: CASSQDERAATPYF.

This clone was recorded once. The chain has TRBV11-3 and TRBJ2-3; possibly TRBD1 for D (5 bases). Trimming removed 4 bases at V and 7 bases at J, with 9 bases between. CDR1 is SGHNT, CDR2 YENEEA, per germline. There are 12 residues in the CDR3. For the CDR3, the DNA is TGTGCCAGCAGCTCCTCAGGGAATACGCAGTATTTT. It specifies CASSSSGNTQYF. Filled out from reference TRBV11-3 and TRBJ2-3, the complete variable domain reads EAGVVQSPRYKIIEKKQPVAFWCNPISGHNTLYWYLQNLGQGPELLIRYENEEAVDDSQLPKDRFSAERLKGVDSTLKIQPAELGDSAVYLCASSSSGNTQYFGPGTRLTVL.

Written as DNA, the CDR3 is TGTGCCAGTAGTATTGGGTCTAACTATGGCTACACCTTC. Its translation is CASSIGSNYGYTF. V usage is TRBV19 and J usage is TRBJ1-2; no clear D. V dropped 3 bases and J dropped 0 bases, with 5 bases sitting between them. This CDR3 region has 13 residues. Germline CDR1 reads LNHDA; CDR2 reads SQIVND (reference sequence).

This clone was recorded once. The chain links TRBV28 to TRBJ2-3, with a weak D call TRBD1 (6 bases). The germline CDR1 and CDR2 sequences are MDHEN and SYDVKM. This CDR3 has 15 residues. V dropped 4 bases and J dropped 3 bases, with 14 bases sitting between them. CDR3 residues: CASSSYRDLTDTQYF. Here the CDR3 DNA reads TGTGCCAGCAGTTCCTACAGGGATCTAACAGATACGCAGTATTTT.

This clone showed up just a few times. The V and J genes are TRBV7-9 and TRBJ2-3, with D tentatively TRBD2 (6 bases). The CDR3 runs to 16 residues. The germline CDR1 and CDR2 sequences are SEHNR and FQNEAQ (reference sequence). Trimming took 2 bases from V and 4 from J, leaving 16 bases between them. CDR3 coding DNA: TGTGCCAGCAGCTTAAAGACTAGTGCAACGCCAGATACGCAGTATTTT. Its protein product is CASSLKTSATPDTQYF.

This CDR3 reads CASSLAHSPAQHF. The CDR3 region has the DNA TGTGCCAGCAGCTTAGCCCATAGCCCGGCCCAGCATTTT. V and J are TRBV7-2 and TRBJ1-5; unclear D gene. The ends were cut back, 0 bases at V and 11 bases at J, with 11 bases in the middle. The CDR3 sequence is 13 residues long. CDR1 is SGHTA and CDR2 is FQGNSA in the germline V gene. Filled out from reference TRBV7-2 and TRBJ1-5, the complete variable domain reads GAGVSQSPSNKVTEKGKDVELRCDPISGHTALYWYRQSLGQGLEFLIYFQGNSAPDKSGLPSDRFSAERTGGSVSTLTIQRTQQEDSAVYLCASSLAHSPAQHFGDGTRLSIL.

In the case of this clone: Sequence at one end of the junction differs from germline and may be a read error. V gene TRBV9 combines with J gene TRBJ2-5; tentatively, D is TRBD1 or TRBD2 (6 bases each). This CDR3 contains 13 residues. Germline CDR1 SGDLS, CDR2 YYNGEE. The CDR3 region is CASPGAYQETQYF. The CDR3 DNA reads as TGTGCCAGCCCGGGGGCCTACCAGGAGACCCAGTACTTC.

The V and J genes are TRBV7-2 and TRBJ2-7; no reliable D call. Trimming removed 5 bases at V and 6 bases at J, with 14 bases between. Germline V gene data show CDR1 as SGHTA and CDR2 as FQGNSA. CDR3 length: 13 residues. CDR3 protein: CASSQGHRAEQYF. CDR3 nucleotides: TGTGCCAGCAGCCAAGGGCATAGGGCCGAGCAGTACTTC.

The chain has TRBV11-2 and TRBJ1-2; D ambiguous. The CDR3 spans 14 residues. V was trimmed by 0 bases and J by 8 bases, leaving 13 bases between them. Germline CDR1 SGHAT, CDR2 FQNNGV. Written as DNA, the CDR3 is TGTGCCAGCAGCTTAGACTTGGCATCCGGGGGCTACACCTTC. Amino acids: CASSLDLASGGYTF.

The rearrangement uses TRBV7-2 and TRBJ2-3; 7 bases agree with TRBD2. The CDR3 covers 15 residues. Germline CDR1 is SGHTA and CDR2 is FQGNSA. J was trimmed by 0 bases and V by 5 bases; bases with no gene match: 5. CDR3 residues: CASSRDYLSTDTQYF. The CDR3 DNA sequence: TGTGCCAGCAGCCGGGACTACCTGAGCACAGATACGCAGTATTTT.

The rearrangement joins TRBV13 to TRBJ2-3; 12 bases match TRBD2. The germline V gene encodes CDR1 PRHDT and CDR2 FYEKMQ (reference sequence). This CDR3 is built from 18 residues. J was trimmed by 4 bases and V by 5 bases; bases with no gene match: 13. The CDR3 here is CASSGVASGGGQPDTQYF. The DNA of the CDR3 is TGTGCCAGCAGCGGAGTGGCTAGCGGGGGGGGCCAGCCAGATACGCAGTATTTT.

This rearrangement joins TRBV18 to TRBJ1-2; D is undetermined. CDR1 is KGHSH and CDR2 is LQKENI in the germline V gene. The germline V and J ends were trimmed by 1 base and 4 bases, with 7 bases remaining between them. This CDR3 is built from 13 residues. The CDR3: CASSPLDLYGYTF. CDR3 DNA: TGTGCCAGCTCACCACTTGACCTCTATGGCTACACCTTC.

The chain carries TRBV19 and TRBJ1-1; no clear D gene. V dropped 0 bases and J dropped 4 bases, with 6 bases sitting between them. Per the germline V gene, CDR1 is LNHDA and CDR2 is SQIVND (reference sequence). CDR3 length equals 13 residues. The CDR3 spells CASSIEMGTEAFF. The CDR3 region has the DNA TGTGCCAGTAGTATAGAGATGGGCACTGAAGCTTTCTTT.

The chain couples TRBV7-9 to TRBJ1-4; maybe TRBD1 (5 bases). CDR3 length equals 14 residues. The germline V gene encodes CDR1 SEHNR and CDR2 FQNEAQ (reference sequence). V lost 5 bases and J lost 3, with 10 bases in between. The CDR3 reads CASSPVGANEKLFF. The CDR3 nucleotides read TGTGCCAGCAGCCCTGTAGGGGCTAATGAAAAACTGTTTTTT.

The chain employs TRBV5-4 and TRBJ2-3; the match to TRBD2 covers 8 bases. This CDR3 spans 15 amino acids. Germline lookup yields CDR1 SGHNT and CDR2 YYREEE (reference sequence). Trimming at V came to 4 bases and at J to 6 bases, leaving 10 bases not matched to a gene. In DNA, the CDR3 is TGTGCCAGCAGCCCCGTTGCGGGGGGTGCGGATACGCAGTATTTT. Amino acids: CASSPVAGGADTQYF. Looking up the rest from reference TRBV5-4 and TRBJ2-3 gives the full variable domain: ETGVTQSPTHLIKTRGQQVTLRCSSQSGHNTVSWYQQALGQGPQFIFQYYREEENGRGNFPPRFSGLQFPNYSSELNVNALELDDSALYLCASSPVAGGADTQYFGPGTRLTVL.

This clone was observed a few times. The V gene is TRBV30, the J gene TRBJ1-1, with TRBD1 identical over 9 bases. The ends lost 3 bases at V and 4 bases at J; junction bases unmatched: 3. Germline CDR1 and CDR2: GTSNPN and SVGIG (reference sequence). This CDR3 is built from 13 residues. CDR3 DNA: TGTGCCTGGAGCGGACAGGGGCTCACTGAAGCTTTCTTT. Its protein product is CAWSGQGLTEAFF.

The chain couples TRBV27 to TRBJ1-1; a weak D match, TRBD1 (5 bases). Germline CDR1 reads MNHEY; CDR2 reads SMNVEV (reference sequence). The V end was cut by 5 bases, the J end by 2 bases, with 9 bases between. The CDR3 totals 13 residues. The CDR3 DNA follows: TGTGCCAGCAGTCTAGGGGCCAACACTGAAGCTTTCTTT. It yields the protein CASSLGANTEAFF.

The rearrangement joins TRBV18 to TRBJ2-7, with 7 nucleotides matching TRBD1. The germline V gene encodes CDR1 KGHSH and CDR2 LQKENI. The length of the CDR3 is 14 residues. The J segment lost 3 bases and the V segment lost 6 bases, leaving 8 bases of the junction unmatched. CDR3 residues: CASSPGTDSYEQYF. CDR3 coding DNA: TGTGCCAGCTCTCCCGGGACAGATAGCTACGAGCAGTACTTC.